The 28 T cell receptor beta chains listed next were all sequenced from one sample in a study of shared clonotypes between healthy human individuals (dated by TCRdb to the early 2020s). Receptors were amplified or captured by the immunoSEQ multiplex PCR assay. Held by TCRdb, this immuneACCESS table contains in-frame sequences only and omits some clones. Under half of the omission traces to an unresolved V gene where checked; the cause of the rest is unknown. A total of approximately 2.1 million clones appear in this sample, about 92% of them only once. The biggest ten clones account for 0.39% of the sample. Sequencing input: naive CD4+ T cells from PBMCs. The intended sense of this specimen's cell subset or site label: CD45RA+ positively selected. All receptors come from a man aged 18 to 30 in good health. Some clones in this sample may be carry-over from other donors' samples.

The chain carries TRBV7-6 and TRBJ2-2; weak D call: TRBD2 (5 bases). Looked up from germline, CDR1 is SGHVS and CDR2 is FNYEAQ. The CDR3 spans 15 residues. The V end was cut by 5 bases, the J end by 6 bases, with 16 bases between. The CDR3, as DNA: TGTGCCAGCAGCCCCGCGTCCGGGAATTCCGGGGAGCTGTTTTTT. It encodes CASSPASGNSGELFF.

The V and J genes are TRBV5-6 and TRBJ2-2; D might be TRBD1 (6 bases). This CDR3 comprises 17 residues. Looked up from germline, CDR1 is SGHDT and CDR2 is YYEEEE. Deletions cut 4 bases from V and 4 bases from J, with 20 bases between. The chain's CDR3 is CASSAQIHRVRTGELFF. The CDR3 DNA reads as TGTGCCAGCAGCGCACAAATCCACAGGGTACGCACCGGGGAGCTGTTTTTT.

The rearrangement links TRBV28 to TRBJ1-2; TRBD1 matches 12 bases. The germline CDR1 and CDR2 sequences are MDHEN and SYDVKM. J lost 4 bases, V lost 5 bases, and 11 bases had no gene match. The CDR3 totals 17 residues. DNA of the CDR3: TGTGCCAGCAGTGCCGGGACAGGGGGCGGGTTGCCCTATGGCTACACCTTC. This encodes CASSAGTGGGLPYGYTF.

This sequence joins TRBV10-2 and TRBJ2-5, with D hard to call. The CDR3 has 12 amino acids. Germline V gene sequence: CDR1 WSHSY, CDR2 SAAADI. V lost 6 bases to trimming and J lost 4 bases, with 9 bases between them. The CDR3 reads CASRPAGETQYF. CDR3 in DNA: TGCGCCAGCAGGCCTGCCGGAGAGACCCAGTACTTC.

The chain couples TRBV6-5 to TRBJ1-5; D call uncertain. CDR1 is MNHEY, CDR2 SVGAGI, per germline. Trimming removed 3 bases from V and 5 bases from J, with 8 bases in between. This CDR3 contains 13 residues. Here the CDR3 DNA reads TGTGCCAGCAGTTATACGAAAGATCAGCCCCAGCATTTT. Translation gives CASSYTKDQPQHF.

This chain joins TRBV15 and TRBJ2-3; 8 bases line up with TRBD1. Germline V gives CDR1 LNHNV, CDR2 YYDKDF (reference sequence). The CDR3 consists of 16 residues. Unmatched junction bases numbered 9, after V lost 1 base and J lost 6 bases. This chain's CDR3 is CATSRATGAPLDTQYF. Here the CDR3 DNA reads TGTGCCACCAGCAGAGCGACAGGGGCTCCACTGGATACGCAGTATTTT.

The gene calls are TRBV2 and TRBJ2-7; D perhaps matches TRBD2 (5 bases). Trimming removed 5 bases at V and 3 bases at J, with 11 bases between. The CDR3 extends over 13 amino acids. CDR1 is SNHLY and CDR2 is FYNNEI in the germline V gene. CDR3 loop: CASSSHGLYEQYF. The CDR3 nucleotides are TGTGCCAGCAGTTCCCACGGACTCTACGAGCAGTACTTC.

Worth noting for this clone: The sample holds other DNA sequences that translate to the same CDR3. The chain carries TRBV9 and TRBJ2-3; D might be TRBD2 (5 bases). Germline loops: CDR1 SGDLS, CDR2 YYNGEE. The V end was cut by 5 bases, the J end by 3 bases, with 13 bases between. The CDR3 runs to 14 residues. The CDR3 DNA is TGTGCCAGCAGTCCGGGAAGCAGTACAGATACGCAGTATTTT. Translating gives CASSPGSSTDTQYF.

This clone occurred a few times. This CDR3 is CAWSAGGNEKLFF. CDR3 nucleotides: TGTGCCTGGAGTGCAGGCGGGAATGAAAAACTGTTTTTT. V usage is TRBV30 and J usage is TRBJ1-4; D uncertain. The CDR3 contains 13 residues. V was cut by 1 base and J by 5 bases, with 8 bases left in between. Germline values: CDR1 GTSNPN, CDR2 SVGIG (reference sequence).

This rearrangement joins TRBV19 to TRBJ2-4, with no clear D. The V gene lost 1 base and the J gene lost 0 bases, with 10 bases spanning the gap. CDR3 length: 16 amino acids. CDR1 is LNHDA, CDR2 SQIVND, per germline (reference sequence). Here the CDR3 DNA reads TGTGCCAGTAGTATAGGGCTAGATCTAGCCAAAAACATTCAGTACTTC. Encoded protein: CASSIGLDLAKNIQYF.

This clone has only one observation. The chain uses TRBV5-1 and TRBJ1-4; a possible D gene is TRBD1 (6 bases). Germline CDR1 is SGHRS and CDR2 is YFSETQ. The CDR3 has 13 residues. V lost 4 bases, J lost 7 bases, and 11 bases lay in between. The CDR3 here is CASSKRGGEKLFF. For the CDR3, the DNA is TGCGCCAGCAGCAAGAGGGGGGGTGAAAAACTGTTTTTT.

In regard to this clone: Other DNA variants within this sample encode the same CDR3. The chain employs TRBV18 and TRBJ2-7; D is ambiguous. Germline loops: CDR1 KGHSH, CDR2 LQKENI. V was clipped by 6 bases and J by 1 base, with 13 bases between them. This CDR3 spans 14 amino acids. CDR3 coding DNA: TGTGCCAGCTCCCCTGGGCGGATTTCCTACGAGCAGTACTTC. Translation gives CASSPGRISYEQYF.

The gene calls are TRBV6-5 and TRBJ1-2; no definite D call. CDR1 and CDR2 (germline): MNHEY, SVGAGI. Trimming cost V 2 bases and J 2 bases, with 9 bases left between them. CDR3 length: 14 residues. CDR3 bases: TGTGCCAGCAGTTACGCCAGGAGAAACTATGGCTACACCTTC. It encodes CASSYARRNYGYTF.

This chain joins TRBV6-5 and TRBJ1-2; no firm D call. This CDR3 spans 15 amino acids. V was cut by 2 bases and J by 5 bases, with 15 bases left in between. Germline lookup yields CDR1 MNHEY and CDR2 SVGAGI. In DNA, the CDR3 is TGTGCCAGCAGTTACCATATACCACCTGCTTATGGCTACACCTTC. Amino acids: CASSYHIPPAYGYTF.

The gene calls are TRBV4-3 and TRBJ1-4; 9 bases line up with TRBD1. In germline, CDR1 is LGHNA, CDR2 YSLEER. The CDR3 totals 13 residues. Losses at the gene ends were 8 bases for V and 8 bases for J; bases not matched to a gene: 6. CDR3 in DNA: TGCGCCAGCGCTCGACAGGGGGGGGAAAAACTGTTTTTT. Translated: CASARQGGEKLFF.

This clone was seen a handful of times. This chain links TRBV5-1 with TRBJ2-5, with a weak D call TRBD1 (5 bases). CDR3 length: 13 amino acids. Looked up from germline, CDR1 is SGHRS and CDR2 is YFSETQ. Deletions cut 3 bases from V and 1 base from J, with 7 bases between. CDR3 sequence: CASSYDSQETQYF. Written as DNA, the CDR3 is TGCGCCAGCAGCTACGACAGCCAAGAGACCCAGTACTTC.

The rearrangement joins TRBV18 to TRBJ1-1; 8 bases fit TRBD1. This CDR3 is built from 14 residues. The V and J ends lost 5 bases and 3 bases, in that order; junction bases with no gene match: 5. Per the germline V gene, CDR1 is KGHSH and CDR2 is LQKENI. The CDR3 spells CASSATTGDTEAFF. CDR3 nucleotides: TGTGCCAGCTCAGCCACGACAGGGGACACTGAAGCTTTCTTT.

V is TRBV27 and J is TRBJ2-7; 10 nucleotides match TRBD1. This CDR3 is 14 amino acids long. V was pared by 4 bases and J by 6 bases, with 6 bases of the junction left unmatched. Germline V gives CDR1 MNHEY, CDR2 SMNVEV (reference sequence). Here the CDR3 DNA reads TGTGCCAGCAGTTCAGTGGGGGACAGGGGCGAGCAGTACTTC. Its translation is CASSSVGDRGEQYF.

Concerning this clone itself: The same CDR3 can be traced to other DNA sequences in this sample. The genes are TRBV6-5 and TRBJ1-1; tentative D call: TRBD1 (6 bases). CDR1 and CDR2 (germline): MNHEY, SVGAGI. V lost 2 bases and J 4 bases, leaving 8 bases between the germline ends. This CDR3 has 13 amino acids. In DNA, the CDR3 is TGTGCCAGCAGTTACCGGGGGCTCACTGAAGCTTTCTTT. This translates into CASSYRGLTEAFF.

V gene TRBV7-2 combines with J gene TRBJ1-3, with D unresolved. This CDR3 has 14 residues. V was cut by 5 bases and J by 2 bases, with 10 bases left in between. Germline assignment: CDR1 SGHTA and CDR2 FQGNSA. Written as DNA, the CDR3 is TGTGCCAGCAGCCCTCGGCGGGCTGGAAACACCATATATTTT. Translation: CASSPRRAGNTIYF.

V and J are TRBV9 and TRBJ2-5; tentatively, D is TRBD1 or TRBD2 (5 bases each). The ends were cut back, 1 base at V and 9 bases at J, with 16 bases in the middle. The CDR3 extends over 14 amino acids. Germline CDR1 reads SGDLS; CDR2 reads YYNGEE. CDR3 sequence reads: CASSVRGELAPQYF. CDR3 nucleotide sequence: TGTGCCAGCAGCGTACGAGGGGAACTGGCCCCCCAGTACTTC.

The CDR3 sequence is CAIGDRGATNEKLFF. The CDR3 DNA is TGTGCCATCGGCGACAGGGGGGCAACTAATGAAAAACTGTTTTTT. The chain is built from TRBV10-3 and TRBJ1-4; 9 bases fit TRBD1. There are 15 residues in the CDR3. In germline, CDR1 is ENHRY, CDR2 SYGVKD. Losses at the gene ends were 8 bases for V and 0 bases for J; bases not matched to a gene: 4.

The rearrangement links TRBV9 to TRBJ2-2; 15 positions match TRBD2. After removal of 3 bases from V and 5 bases from J, the junction contained 8 bases not matched to a gene. The CDR3 contains 18 residues. Germline V gene sequence: CDR1 SGDLS, CDR2 YYNGEE. CDR3 loop: CASSAGLAGGRSTGELFF. The CDR3 DNA reads as TGTGCCAGCAGCGCGGGACTAGCGGGAGGTCGGTCGACCGGGGAGCTGTTTTTT.

The chain couples TRBV28 to TRBJ1-2; TRBD1 matches at 8 bases. Germline CDR1 and CDR2: MDHEN and SYDVKM. This CDR3 is built from 15 residues. V lost 3 bases and J lost 8; bases outside the gene matches: 11. The CDR3 DNA reads TGTGCCAGCAGTTTGTCCGGGACAGGCAGAGGAGGCTACACCTTC. This codes for CASSLSGTGRGGYTF.

This chain joins TRBV7-2 and TRBJ2-1, with TRBD1 matching over 7 bases. There are 14 residues in the CDR3. CDR1 and CDR2 from the germline V gene are SGHTA and FQGNSA. The trim removed 5 bases at V and 3 bases at J, leaving 4 bases unmatched. CDR3 region: CASSPRTGYNEQFF. The CDR3 DNA reads TGTGCCAGCAGCCCCAGGACAGGCTACAATGAGCAGTTCTTC.

V is TRBV7-2 and J is TRBJ2-1, with D possibly being TRBD1 (6 bases). In germline, CDR1 is SGHTA, CDR2 FQGNSA. The CDR3 spans 15 residues. Trimming cost V 5 bases and J 0 bases, with 11 bases left between them. The CDR3 coding sequence is TGTGCCAGCAGCGAACAGGGAAGCTCCTACAATGAGCAGTTCTTC. This codes for CASSEQGSSYNEQFF.

This rearrangement joins TRBV30 to TRBJ2-7; 16 nucleotides match TRBD2. Trimming cost V 2 bases and J 3 bases; bases outside gene matches: 7. Germline V CDR1 and CDR2: GTSNPN, SVGIG (reference sequence). This CDR3 is built from 17 residues. Here the CDR3 reads CAWSRGLAGGPGYEQYF. In DNA form, the CDR3 reads TGTGCCTGGAGTAGGGGACTAGCGGGAGGGCCCGGCTACGAGCAGTACTTC.

The chain couples TRBV5-1 to TRBJ2-7, with a possible D match to TRBD1 (5 bases). The V and J ends lost 4 bases and 2 bases respectively, with 10 bases between them. Germline V lookup: CDR1 SGHRS, CDR2 YFSETQ. The CDR3 consists of 13 residues. The CDR3 region is CASSADKAYEQYF. The CDR3 DNA sequence: TGCGCCAGCAGCGCGGACAAGGCCTACGAGCAGTACTTC.